Sequencing of this TCR beta chain was carried out in a study of spatial heterogeneity in lung cancer (dated by TCRdb to the late 2010s). Background on the whole study: The donors were 65 to 90 patients from the lung TRACERx cohort who had early-stage, untreated non-small cell lung cancer. Follow-up PBMC samples were sequenced whenever available, with the median time to follow-up being two to three years after resection. More beta-chain than alpha-chain transcripts were consistently detected, likely reflecting higher beta-chain transcript abundance. In the raw uncorrected reads, each unique combination of TCR and UMI appeared more than ten times on average. The study quantitatively compared TCR alpha and beta repertoires across multiple tumor regions, matched nontumor lung and blood in non-small cell lung cancer. Nonsynonymous mutation counts, determined by whole-exome sequencing of tumor tissue, were related to features of the TCR repertoire. Both alpha and beta chains were TCR-sequenced in 220 or so tumor regions, about 69 matched nontumor lung samples and around 54 PBMC samples obtained at surgery. The paper as a whole reports these results and caveats: Additional single-cell paired TCR alpha and beta sequencing was considered necessary to confirm, at a functional level, the hypothesis that regional TCRs recognize regional mutations. Only 14 patients were included in comparisons of baseline and follow-up blood repertoires. Ubiquitous expanded tumor TCRs were found in blood more often at tumor resection than at routine follow-up.

This clonotype was counted many times. There is no known antigen for this receptor. No much larger clone is present one base from it, and per-base qualities are unavailable. Library preparation was by 5' RACE. Sequenced using a NextSeq 500. The TCR library protocol attached a unique molecular identifier to each TCR cDNA molecule to allow correction of PCR and sequencing errors. The original methods were these. Decombinator tools were used for TCR identification, UMI-based error correction and CDR3 extraction. TCRs above a frequency of 2 per 1,000, corresponding to the top 1% of the tumor frequency distribution, were defined as expanded. Renyi diversity was computed with the R vegan package after each repertoire had been subsampled 100 times to 5,000 TCRs. CDR3 similarity networks were constructed using string-kernel similarity of amino acid triplets, with links drawn between CDR3s whose pairwise similarity was above 0.82. Using fastp at Q25 and MiXCR, TCRdb reprocessed the public reads and kept productive beta chains. Merged by CDR3 protein, the rows form single entries marked with the most common genes and DNA. The V and J calls reflect TCRdb's pipeline rather than the authors' work. This sample lists more than 95,000 distinct CDR3 sequences; over 9% were detected once. The ten largest clonotypes hold approximately 17% of the sample.

In the paper's terms, the time point label means: blood at routine non-recurrence follow-up after resection. TCR sequencing used whole RNA extracted from tumor and nontumor lung tissue, or from cryopreserved PBMC samples, without cell sorting. Only patients with enough RNA available from two or more tumor regions were chosen for TCR sequencing. The starting material was PBMCs, obtained at follow-up. The receptor comes from a male donor with early-stage non-small cell lung cancer.

The CDR3 is CASSATKREQYF. In nucleotide form, the sequence is TGTGCCAGCAGTGCTACAAAGAGAGAGCAGTACTTC. The V and J genes are TRBV27 and TRBJ2-7, with the identity of the D gene unclear. Counted from cysteine to phenylalanine, this CDR3 has 12 amino acids. The retained sequence is limited to the CDR3, 36 bases, with the frame set at the first base. For CDR1 and CDR2, the germline V gene (reference sequence) lists MNHEY and SMNVEV. V loses 5 bases, J loses 7 bases, and the germline ends lie 12 bases apart.